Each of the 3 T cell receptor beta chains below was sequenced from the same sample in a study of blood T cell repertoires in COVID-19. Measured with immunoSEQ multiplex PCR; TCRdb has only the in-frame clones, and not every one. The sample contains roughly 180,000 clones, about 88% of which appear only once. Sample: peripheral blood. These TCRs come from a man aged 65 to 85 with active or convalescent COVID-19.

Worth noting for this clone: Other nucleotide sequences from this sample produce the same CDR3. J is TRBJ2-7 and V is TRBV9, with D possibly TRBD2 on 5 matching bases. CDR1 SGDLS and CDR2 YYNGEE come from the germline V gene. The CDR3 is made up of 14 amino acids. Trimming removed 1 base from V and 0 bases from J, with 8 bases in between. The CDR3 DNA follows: TGTGCCAGCAGCGTAACTGGGAGCTCCTACGAGCAGTACTTC. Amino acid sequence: CASSVTGSSYEQYF.

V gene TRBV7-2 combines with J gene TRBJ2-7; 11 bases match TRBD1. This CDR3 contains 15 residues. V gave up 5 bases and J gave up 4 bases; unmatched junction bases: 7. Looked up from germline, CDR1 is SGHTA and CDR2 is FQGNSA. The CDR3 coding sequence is TGTGCCAGCAGCCCCCGGACAGGGGGCATGTACGAGCAGTACTTC. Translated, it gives CASSPRTGGMYEQYF.

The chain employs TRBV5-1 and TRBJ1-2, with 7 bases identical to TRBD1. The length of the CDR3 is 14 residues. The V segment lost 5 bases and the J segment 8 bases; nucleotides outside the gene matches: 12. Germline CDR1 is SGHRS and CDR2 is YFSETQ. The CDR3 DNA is TGCGCCAGCAGAAGGGACAGCTCAGTGGGAGGCTACACCTTC. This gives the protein CASRRDSSVGGYTF.